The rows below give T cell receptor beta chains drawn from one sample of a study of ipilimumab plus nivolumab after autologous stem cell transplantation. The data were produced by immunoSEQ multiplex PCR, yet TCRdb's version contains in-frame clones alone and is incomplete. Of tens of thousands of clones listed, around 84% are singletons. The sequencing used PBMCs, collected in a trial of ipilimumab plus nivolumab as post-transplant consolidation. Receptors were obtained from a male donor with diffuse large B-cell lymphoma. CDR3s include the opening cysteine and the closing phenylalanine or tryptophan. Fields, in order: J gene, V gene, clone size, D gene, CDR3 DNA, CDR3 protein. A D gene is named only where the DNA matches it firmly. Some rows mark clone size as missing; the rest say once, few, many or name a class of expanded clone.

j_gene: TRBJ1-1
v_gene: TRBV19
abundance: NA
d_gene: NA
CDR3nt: TGTGCCAGTAGTGGCAGGGTCGAGGCTTTCTTT
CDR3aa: CASSGRVEAFF

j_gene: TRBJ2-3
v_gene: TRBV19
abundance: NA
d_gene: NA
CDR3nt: TGTGCCAGTAGTTCTGGCGCTAGCACAGATACGCAGTATTTT
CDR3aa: CASSSGASTDTQYF

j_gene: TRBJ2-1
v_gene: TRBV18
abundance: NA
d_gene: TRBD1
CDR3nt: TGTGCCAGCTCACGCACAGGGGGTTTTTCCTACAATGAGCAGTTCTTC
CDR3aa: CASSRTGGFSYNEQFF

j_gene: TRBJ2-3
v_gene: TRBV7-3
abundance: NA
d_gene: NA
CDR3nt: TGTGCCAGCGGCAGGTTTAGCACAGATACGCAGTATTTT
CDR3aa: CASGRFSTDTQYF

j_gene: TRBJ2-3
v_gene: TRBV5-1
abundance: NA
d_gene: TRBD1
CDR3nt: TGCGCCAGCAGCCTCCCAGGGGGCGCTAAAGATACGCAGTATTTT
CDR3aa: CASSLPGGAKDTQYF

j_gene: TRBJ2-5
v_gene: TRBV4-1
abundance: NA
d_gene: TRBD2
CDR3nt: TGCGCCAGCAGCCAAAACCCTAGCGGGGGGCGTCCAGAGACCCAGTACTTC
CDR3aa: CASSQNPSGGRPETQYF

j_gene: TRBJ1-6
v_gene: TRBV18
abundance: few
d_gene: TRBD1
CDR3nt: TGTGCCAGCTCACCCCGAGACAGGGTGTATTCACCCCTCCACTTT
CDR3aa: CASSPRDRVYSPLHF

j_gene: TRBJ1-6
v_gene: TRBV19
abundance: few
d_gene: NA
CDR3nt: TGTGCCAGTACCGGTCGGCAGGGAGGGTCACCCCTCCACTTT
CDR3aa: CASTGRQGGSPLHF

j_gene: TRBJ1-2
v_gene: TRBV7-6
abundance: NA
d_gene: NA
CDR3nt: TGTGCCAGCAGCCAAAACACAGGGAACTATGGCTACACCTTC
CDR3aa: CASSQNTGNYGYTF

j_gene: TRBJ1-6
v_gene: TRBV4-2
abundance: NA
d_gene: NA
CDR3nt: TGTGCCAGCAGCCAAGATCCGGCCTTAACAGGGCTCGAGTCACCCCTCCACTTT
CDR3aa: CASSQDPALTGLESPLHF

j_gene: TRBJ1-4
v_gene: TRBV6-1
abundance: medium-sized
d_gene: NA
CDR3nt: TGTGCCAGCAGTGAACCGGACACCTCGAGAGGCTTTCATGAAAAACTGTTTTTT
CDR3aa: CASSEPDTSRGFHEKLFF

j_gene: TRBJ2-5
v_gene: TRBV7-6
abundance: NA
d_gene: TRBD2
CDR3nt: TGTGCCAGCAGCTTGGGGAGGGGAGAGACCCAGTACTTC
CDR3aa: CASSLGRGETQYF

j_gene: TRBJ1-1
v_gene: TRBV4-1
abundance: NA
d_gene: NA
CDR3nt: TGCGCCAGCAGCCCATCGGGGCCACAGGGATTTGGAGCTTTCTTT
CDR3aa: CASSPSGPQGFGAFF

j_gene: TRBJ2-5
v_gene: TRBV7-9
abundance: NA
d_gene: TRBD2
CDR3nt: TGTGCCAGCAGCTTTGGACTAGCGGGGACCAACCAAGAGACCCAGTACTTC
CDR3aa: CASSFGLAGTNQETQYF

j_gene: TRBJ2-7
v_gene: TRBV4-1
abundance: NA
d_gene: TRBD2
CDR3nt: TGCGCCAGCAGCCTGGGGGGGTCCCCAGGAAACTACGAGCAGTACTTC
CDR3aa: CASSLGGSPGNYEQYF

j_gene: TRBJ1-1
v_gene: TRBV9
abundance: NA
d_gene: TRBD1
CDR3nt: TGTGCCAGCAGCGTAGTGGGACAGGTAAATGAAGCTTTCTTT
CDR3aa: CASSVVGQVNEAFF

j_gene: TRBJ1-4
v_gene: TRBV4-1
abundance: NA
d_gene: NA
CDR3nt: TGCGCCAGCAGCCAGGTGACAGATGAAAAACTGTTTTTT
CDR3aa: CASSQVTDEKLFF

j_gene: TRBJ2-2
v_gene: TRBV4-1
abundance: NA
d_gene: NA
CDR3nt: TGCGCCAGCAGCCAAAATAGCGCCGGCACCGGGGAGCTGTTTTTT
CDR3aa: CASSQNSAGTGELFF

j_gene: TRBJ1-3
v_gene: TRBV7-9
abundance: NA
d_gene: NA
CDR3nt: TGTGCCAGCAGTATAGCTCAGGGTTTAGCCGGAAACACCATATATTTT
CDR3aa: CASSIAQGLAGNTIYF

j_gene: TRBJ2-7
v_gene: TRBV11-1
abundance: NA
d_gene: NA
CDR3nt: TGTGCCAGCAGCTCCGGGGACCCCCCCTACGAGCAGTACTTC
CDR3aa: CASSSGDPPYEQYF

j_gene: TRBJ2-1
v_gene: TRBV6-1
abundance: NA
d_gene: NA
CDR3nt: TGTGCCAGCTGGGGGTGGTCATACAATGAGCAGTTCTTC
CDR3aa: CASWGWSYNEQFF

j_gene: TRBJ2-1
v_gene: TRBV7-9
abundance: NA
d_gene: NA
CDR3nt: TGTGCCAACACCATTCTGGGGGGGGGCGATGAGCAGTTCTTC
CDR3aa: CANTILGGGDEQFF

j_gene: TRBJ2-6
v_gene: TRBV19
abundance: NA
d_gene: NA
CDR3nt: TGTGCCAGTAGTACCGTCAGCTCTGGGGCCAACGTCCTGACTTTC
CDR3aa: CASSTVSSGANVLTF

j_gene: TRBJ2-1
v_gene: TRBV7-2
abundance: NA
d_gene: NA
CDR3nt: TGTGCCAGCAGCTCCAGGGATCCCATGGATGAGCAGTTCTTC
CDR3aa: CASSSRDPMDEQFF

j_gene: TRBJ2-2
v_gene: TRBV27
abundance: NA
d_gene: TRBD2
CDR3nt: TGTGCCAGCAGTTGGACTAGCCTAGGAACCGGGGAGCTGTTTTTT
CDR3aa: CASSWTSLGTGELFF

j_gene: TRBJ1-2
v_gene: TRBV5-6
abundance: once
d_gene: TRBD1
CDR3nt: TGTGCCAGCAGCGGATCAGGGGGTTTCTATGGCTACACCTTC
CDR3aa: CASSGSGGFYGYTF

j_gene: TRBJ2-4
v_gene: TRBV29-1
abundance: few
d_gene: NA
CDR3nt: TGCAGCGGGGGAACGGTAAACATTCAGTACTTC
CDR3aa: CSGGTVNIQYF

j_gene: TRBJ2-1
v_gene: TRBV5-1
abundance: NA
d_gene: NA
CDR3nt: TGCGCCAGCAGCTTGAAAGACGGTGAGCAGTTCTTC
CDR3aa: CASSLKDGEQFF

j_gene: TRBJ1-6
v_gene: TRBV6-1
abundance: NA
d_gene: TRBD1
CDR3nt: TGTGCCAGCAGCCGGGACAGGGATAATTCACCCCTCCACTTT
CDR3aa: CASSRDRDNSPLHF

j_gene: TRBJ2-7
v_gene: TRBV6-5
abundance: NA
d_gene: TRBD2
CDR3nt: TGTGCCAGCAGCACACTAGCGGGGAGGCACGAGCAGTACTTC
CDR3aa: CASSTLAGRHEQYF

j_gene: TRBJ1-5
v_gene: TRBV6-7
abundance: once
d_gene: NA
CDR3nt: TGTGCCAGCAGCCAAGGAAGGACGGGTAGCAATCAGCCCCAGCATTTT
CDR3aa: CASSQGRTGSNQPQHF

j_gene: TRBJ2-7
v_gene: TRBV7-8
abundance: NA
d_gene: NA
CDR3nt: TGTGCCAGCAGCTCCCCGGCACTCACCTACGAGCAGTACTTC
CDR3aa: CASSSPALTYEQYF

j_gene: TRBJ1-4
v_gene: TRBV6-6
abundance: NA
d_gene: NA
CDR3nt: TGTGCCAGCAGTACCAACCTCTTGGAAAAACTGTTTTTT
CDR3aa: CASSTNLLEKLFF

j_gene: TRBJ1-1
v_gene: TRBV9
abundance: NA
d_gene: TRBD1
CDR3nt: TGTGCCAGCAGCCCCCAGGGACAGGGGGACACTGAAGCTTTCTTT
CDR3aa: CASSPQGQGDTEAFF

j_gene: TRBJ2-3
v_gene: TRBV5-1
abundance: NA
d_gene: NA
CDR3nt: TGCGCCAGCAGCTTAGTAGGGCTGAGCGGTGATACGCAGTATTTT
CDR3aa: CASSLVGLSGDTQYF

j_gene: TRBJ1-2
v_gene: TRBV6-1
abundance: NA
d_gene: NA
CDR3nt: TGTGCCAGCAGTGAACGGGTCGCGAGGGCGGCGCGCTTC
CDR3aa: CASSERVARAARF

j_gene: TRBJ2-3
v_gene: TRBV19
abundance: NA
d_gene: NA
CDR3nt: TGTGCCAGTAGTGCCACCTATGACAGCCCCACAGATACGCAGTATTTT
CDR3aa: CASSATYDSPTDTQYF

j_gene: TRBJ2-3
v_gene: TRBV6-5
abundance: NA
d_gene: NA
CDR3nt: TGTGCCAGCAAGAGTAGCGGCACAGATACGCAGTATTTT
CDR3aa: CASKSSGTDTQYF

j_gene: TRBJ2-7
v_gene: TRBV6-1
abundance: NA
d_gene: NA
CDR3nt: TGTGCCAGCAGTGATCCGGGGACGGGGCTATACGAGCAGTACTTC
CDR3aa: CASSDPGTGLYEQYF

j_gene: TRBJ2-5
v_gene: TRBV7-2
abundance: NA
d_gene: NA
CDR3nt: TGTGCCAGCAGCTTCTCCTCCGGGGGAGAGACCCAGTACTTC
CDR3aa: CASSFSSGGETQYF

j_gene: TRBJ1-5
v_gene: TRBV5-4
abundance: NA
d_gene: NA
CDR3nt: TGTGCCAGCAGCCCCAGGGGCGAAGGTCAGCCCCAGCATTTT
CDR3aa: CASSPRGEGQPQHF

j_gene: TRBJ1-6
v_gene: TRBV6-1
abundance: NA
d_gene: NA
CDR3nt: TGTGCCAGCAGTTCGGGGAAGTTGGTTAATTCACCCCTCCACTTT
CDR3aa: CASSSGKLVNSPLHF

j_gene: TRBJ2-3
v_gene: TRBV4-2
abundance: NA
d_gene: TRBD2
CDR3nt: TGTGCCAGCAGCCTTAGCGGGGGGAGGACAGATACGCAGTATTTT
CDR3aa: CASSLSGGRTDTQYF

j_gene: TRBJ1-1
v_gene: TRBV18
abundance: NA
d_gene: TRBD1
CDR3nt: TGTGCCAGCTCACGGGACAGGTCGGGGGGAGAAGCTTTCTTT
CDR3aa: CASSRDRSGGEAFF

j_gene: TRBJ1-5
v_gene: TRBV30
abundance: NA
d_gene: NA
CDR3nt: TGTGCCTGGAGTCCGACGGGACGGGCGTGGCCCCAGCATTTT
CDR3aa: CAWSPTGRAWPQHF

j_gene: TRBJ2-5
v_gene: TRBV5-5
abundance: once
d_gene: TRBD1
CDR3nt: TGTGCCAGCAGCTTTGACAGGGTGAAGCCCGACTTC
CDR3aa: CASSFDRVKPDF

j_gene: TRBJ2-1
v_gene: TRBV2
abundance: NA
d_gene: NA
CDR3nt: TGTGCCAGCAGGAGTAGAATCTACAATGAGCAGTTCTTC
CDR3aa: CASRSRIYNEQFF

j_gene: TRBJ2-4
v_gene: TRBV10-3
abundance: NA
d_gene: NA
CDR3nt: TGTGCCATCAGTCCTCAGGGGCTAGAGGCCAAAAACATTCAGTACTTC
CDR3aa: CAISPQGLEAKNIQYF

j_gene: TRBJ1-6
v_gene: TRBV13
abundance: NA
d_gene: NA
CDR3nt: TGTGCCAGCAGCCCCGGACGATCGGGGGTTTCACCCCTCCACTTT
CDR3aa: CASSPGRSGVSPLHF

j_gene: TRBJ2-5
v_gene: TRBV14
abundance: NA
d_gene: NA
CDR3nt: TGTGCCAGCAGCCAAGATCATGTGGGGTCAGTTCGGTACTTC
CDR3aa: CASSQDHVGSVRYF

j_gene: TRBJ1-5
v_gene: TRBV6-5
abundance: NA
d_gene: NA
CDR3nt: TGTGCCAGCAGTTACGGGGGAAGCCATCAGCCCCAGCATTTT
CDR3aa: CASSYGGSHQPQHF

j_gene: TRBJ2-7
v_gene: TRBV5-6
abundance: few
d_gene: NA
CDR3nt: TGTGCCAGCAACCTGTTGGGTAACGAGCAGTACTTC
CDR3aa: CASNLLGNEQYF